This T cell receptor (beta chain) stems from a study of CD8 T cells in Susac syndrome. In germline, CDR1 is SEHNR, CDR2 FQNEAQ (reference sequence). The CDR3 is made up of 16 amino acids. J was trimmed by 3 bases and V by 5 bases; bases with no gene match: 9. TEMRA cells were FACS-enriched, unlike CD8+ and CD4+ T cells, which were negatively isolated. Random hexamers served to reverse transcribe about 0.45 to 1 ug RNA. TCRdb reprocessed the immunoSEQ multiplex PCR reads with MiXCR, giving one entry per CDR3 protein. The repertoire holds under 250,000 distinct CDR3 sequences, with about 93% as singletons.

The sequencing sample was made of CD4+ T cells from PBMCs. This sequence was found in a human donor with multiple sclerosis. V usage is TRBV7-9 and J usage is TRBJ2-2, with 7 bases matching TRBD1. CDR3 region: CASSPRGQLDTGELFF. Written as DNA, the CDR3 is TGTGCCAGCAGCCCACGGGGACAGTTGGACACCGGGGAGCTGTTTTTT.